The rows below give T cell receptor beta chains drawn from one sample of a study of beta chain features in type 1 diabetes. Generated by immunoSEQ multiplex PCR, the TCRdb table keeps only in-frame clones and is missing some. In the table there are some 270,000 clones, under 13% of which are singletons. The sample was naive CD4+ T cells from blood. The source of these receptors is a young man with type 1 diabetes. Both conserved end residues are part of each CDR3. A D gene is named only where the DNA matches it firmly. Only part of the rows carry a size: once, few, many, or a class if the clone is expanded.

abundance | j_gene | d_gene | v_gene | CDR3aa | CDR3nt
few | TRBJ2-3 | TRBD2 | TRBV9 | CASKKRGGSSTDTQYF | TGTGCCAGCAAGAAACGGGGGGGCTCTAGCACAGATACGCAGTATTTT
few | TRBJ2-1 | . | TRBV5-1 | CASSLGFGRFNEQFF | TGCGCCAGCAGCTTGGGATTTGGGAGATTCAATGAGCAGTTCTTC
. | TRBJ2-3 | TRBD2 | TRBV30 | CAWRDSGVFRNF | TGTGCCTGGAGGGATAGCGGGGTTTTCCGTAATTTT
few | TRBJ1-4 | . | TRBV18 | CASSPPNLPGEKLFF | TGTGCCAGCTCACCTCCGAACTTACCGGGGGAAAAACTGTTTTTT
few | TRBJ1-4 | . | TRBV18 | CASSPGGGNEKLFF | TGTGCCAGCTCACCGGGCGGAGGTAATGAAAAACTGTTTTTT
few | TRBJ2-1 | TRBD1 | TRBV9 | CASSVGGTGNEQFF | TGTGCCAGCAGCGTGGGCGGGACAGGGAATGAGCAGTTCTTC
. | TRBJ2-1 | . | TRBV14 | CASSHRGVLFYNEQFF | TGTGCCAGCAGCCACAGGGGGGTTCTATTTTACAATGAGCAGTTCTTC
. | TRBJ1-6 | TRBD1 | TRBV7-2 | CASSAYRGHNSPLHF | TGTGCCAGCAGCGCTTACAGGGGCCATAATTCACCCCTCCACTTT
. | TRBJ2-1 | TRBD2 | TRBV7-9 | CAIGPMGGGDNEQFF | TGTGCCATTGGACCCATGGGGGGGGGTGACAATGAGCAGTTCTTC
. | TRBJ2-1 | . | TRBV9 | CASSPASFRTRPYNEQFF | TGTGCCAGCAGCCCCGCCTCGTTCCGCACGCGTCCCTACAATGAGCAGTTCTTC
. | TRBJ1-6 | . | TRBV6-5 | CASSPPTRNSPLHF | TGTGCCAGCTCCCCCCCGACGCGGAATTCACCCCTCCACTTT
few | TRBJ2-1 | TRBD1 | TRBV14 | CASSQLRDRAYNEQFF | TGTGCCAGCAGCCAACTCCGGGACAGGGCCTACAATGAGCAGTTCTTC
few | TRBJ1-2 | TRBD1 | TRBV5-4 | CASRNPGQGPNYGYTF | TGTGCCAGCAGGAACCCTGGACAGGGGCCGAACTATGGCTACACCTTC
few | TRBJ2-3 | . | TRBV6-5 | CASSYSDSSLDTQYF | TGTGCCAGCAGTTACTCAGACAGCTCCTTGGATACGCAGTATTTT
. | TRBJ2-5 | . | TRBV5-4 | CASSYPSYGTQYF | TGTGCCAGCAGCTACCCCTCTTACGGGACCCAGTACTTC
few | TRBJ1-1 | TRBD1 | TRBV7-8 | CASSIRTGLTEAFF | TGTGCCAGCAGCATCCGGACAGGGCTCACTGAAGCTTTCTTT
few | TRBJ1-3 | . | TRBV25-1 | CASSEFGSSGNTIYF | TGTGCCAGCAGTGAATTTGGGAGCTCTGGAAACACCATATATTTT
few | TRBJ2-7 | TRBD2 | TRBV5-4 | CASSLDSGGDREQYF | TGTGCCAGCAGCTTGGATAGCGGGGGGGATCGAGAGCAGTACTTC
few | TRBJ2-1 | . | TRBV13 | CASSYLGHNEQFF | TGTGCCAGCAGCTACTTGGGGCACAATGAGCAGTTCTTC
few | TRBJ1-5 | TRBD1 | TRBV7-2 | CASSNRGNQPQHF | TGTGCCAGCAGCAACAGGGGGAATCAGCCCCAGCATTTT
. | TRBJ2-7 | . | TRBV5-1 | CASCERSSYEQYF | TGCGCCAGCTGCGAAAGGAGCTCCTACGAGCAGTACTTC
few | TRBJ1-5 | TRBD1 | TRBV5-1 | CASSYSGGPDQPQHF | TGCGCCAGCAGCTACTCAGGGGGTCCGGATCAGCCCCAGCATTTT
. | TRBJ1-6 | TRBD1 | TRBV5-8 | CASSTDRDWNSPLHF | TGTGCCAGCAGCACAGACAGGGATTGGAATTCACCCCTCCACTTT
. | TRBJ1-4 | . | TRBV19 | CASSMATSANEKLFF | TGTGCCAGTAGTATGGCCACCTCCGCAAATGAAAAACTGTTTTTT
. | TRBJ1-5 | TRBD1 | TRBV7-8 | CASSPGTGGQPQHF | TGTGCCAGCAGCCCCGGGACAGGGGGTCAGCCCCAGCATTTT
. | TRBJ2-3 | . | TRBV7-8 | CASSVFTDTQYF | TGTGCCAGCAGCGTCTTCACAGATACGCAGTATTTT
. | TRBJ1-4 | . | TRBV4-1 | CASSRRQSDNEKLFF | TGCGCCAGCAGCCGCCGACAGTCCGATAATGAAAAACTGTTTTTT
few | TRBJ2-1 | . | TRBV21-1 | CASTLPGGDPHEQFF | TGTGCCAGCACCCTGCCAGGGGGAGACCCCCATGAGCAGTTCTTC
. | TRBJ2-3 | TRBD2 | TRBV7-9 | CASSLSGSSDTQYF | TGTGCCAGCAGCTTAAGCGGGAGCTCAGATACGCAGTATTTT
few | TRBJ2-2 | . | TRBV5-1 | CASSLEGQNTGELFF | TGCGCCAGCAGCTTGGAGGGGCAGAACACCGGGGAGCTGTTTTTT
few | TRBJ1-1 | TRBD1 | TRBV5-1 | CASSYFGQDNTEAFF | TGCGCCAGCAGCTATTTCGGACAGGACAACACTGAAGCTTTCTTT